This TCR beta chain derives from a study of technical replicates of blood from several donors. The germline gives CDR1 KGHSH, CDR2 LQKENI. The CDR3 extends over 13 amino acids. V lost 5 bases and J lost 5, with 10 bases in between. Here immunoSEQ multiplex PCR was the method, and the copy in TCRdb shows in-frame clones only, minus some. The sample holds 11,000 to 15,000 clones; approximately 80% are singletons and the top ten take 9.5% to 15%. The source is a human donor in good health. The rearrangement uses TRBV18 and TRBJ2-1; D uncertain. The sequenced sample consisted of PBMCs. The CDR3 DNA is TGTGCCAGCTCATCAACGGGTGACAATGAGCAGTTCTTC. Translation: CASSSTGDNEQFF.